These 21 T cell receptor beta chains were sequenced from one sample in a study of cytomegalovirus exposure and HLA in healthy donors. Primers: 60 Vbeta forward and 13 Jbeta reverse. The data were produced by immunoSEQ multiplex PCR, yet TCRdb's version contains in-frame clones alone and is incomplete. The sample shows 150,000 to 200,000 clones, around 76% of them seen only once. Material for sequencing was PBMCs. These receptors all stem from a female donor in good health and CMV-seronegative.

This clone was detected a few times. The chain combines TRBV6-1 with TRBJ2-7; 8 nucleotides line up with TRBD1. Trimming at V came to 4 bases and at J to 6 bases, leaving 5 bases not matched to a gene. Germline loops: CDR1 MNHNS, CDR2 SASEGT. CDR3 length: 13 residues. The CDR3 loop is CASSGGTGREQYF. CDR3 sequence (DNA): TGTGCCAGCAGTGGGGGGACAGGACGCGAGCAGTACTTC.

The chain uses TRBV6-4 and TRBJ2-2, with D possibly TRBD2 on 6 matching bases. The V gene lost 2 bases and the J gene lost 5 bases, with 9 bases spanning the gap. The germline gives CDR1 MRHNA, CDR2 SNTAGT. The CDR3 runs 14 residues. The CDR3 DNA is TGTGCCAGCAGTGACCGAGGAGGGACCGGGGAGCTGTTTTTT. Protein: CASSDRGGTGELFF.

The chain has TRBV15 and TRBJ1-2; D is unclear. Per germline, CDR1 LNHNV and CDR2 YYDKDF (reference sequence). The CDR3 consists of 14 residues. V shed 0 bases and J shed 7 bases, with 12 bases lying between them. CDR3 sequence reads: CATSRDHGEGGYTF. The CDR3 DNA sequence: TGTGCCACCAGCAGAGATCATGGGGAGGGTGGCTACACCTTC.

The chain employs TRBV30 and TRBJ1-6; 9 positions match TRBD1. The germline V gene encodes CDR1 GTSNPN and CDR2 SVGIG (reference sequence). The CDR3 has 15 amino acids. V lost 1 base and J lost 7; bases outside the gene matches: 5. CDR3 sequence reads: CAWSEQGTGNSPLHF. The CDR3 DNA reads TGTGCCTGGAGTGAACAGGGGACAGGGAATTCACCCCTCCACTTT.

This chain connects TRBV5-1 to TRBJ1-1; D call uncertain. Trimming took off 3 bases at V and 0 bases at J, with 6 bases between the two ends. CDR1 SGHRS and CDR2 YFSETQ come from the germline V gene. This CDR3 spans 13 amino acids. CDR3 sequence: CASSYQLNTEAFF. CDR3 in DNA: TGCGCCAGCAGCTACCAGTTGAACACTGAAGCTTTCTTT.

The chain has TRBV5-4 and TRBJ2-5, with 9 bases matching TRBD2. V dropped 3 bases and J dropped 4; count of bases not matched to a gene: 7. The CDR3 has 15 amino acids. Germline V gene data show CDR1 as SGHNT and CDR2 as YYREEE (reference sequence). The CDR3 here is CASSSGGGGGETQYF. The CDR3 nucleotides read TGTGCCAGCAGCTCGGGCGGGGGGGGCGGAGAGACCCAGTACTTC.

This chain connects TRBV5-1 to TRBJ2-7, with TRBD1 matching 9 bases. The V gene's germline CDR1 is SGHRS and CDR2 YFSETQ. V dropped 2 bases and J dropped 2; count of bases not matched to a gene: 2. The CDR3 consists of 14 residues. CDR3: CASSLQGAAYEQYF. DNA of the CDR3: TGCGCCAGCAGCTTACAGGGGGCGGCCTACGAGCAGTACTTC.

This chain connects TRBV19 to TRBJ2-1; the match to TRBD1 covers 9 bases. J gave up 8 bases and V 9 bases, and 14 bases lay outside the gene matches. There are 15 residues in the CDR3. Germline values: CDR1 LNHDA, CDR2 SQIVND (reference sequence). The CDR3 nucleotides read TGTGCCAGCTCATACCGACAGGGGGATATCGATGAGCAGTTCTTC. It yields the protein CASSYRQGDIDEQFF. Together with reference TRBV19 and TRBJ2-1, the CDR3 gives the full variable domain: DGGITQSPKYLFRKEGQNVTLSCEQNLNHDAMYWYRQDPGQGLRLIYYSQIVNDFQKGDIAEGYSVSREKKESFPLTVTSAQKNPTAFYLCASSYRQGDIDEQFFGPGTRLTVL.

This clone was recorded a few times. The chain combines TRBV19 with TRBJ1-6; D call uncertain. The germline V and J ends were trimmed by 7 bases and 2 bases, with 6 bases remaining between them. The germline V gene encodes CDR1 LNHDA and CDR2 SQIVND (reference sequence). The CDR3 is made up of 13 amino acids. DNA of the CDR3: TGTGCCAGTATGATAGCCTATAATTCACCCCTCCACTTT. It yields the protein CASMIAYNSPLHF.

This clone was observed a few times. The genes are TRBV18 and TRBJ2-1, with D possibly being TRBD1 (5 bases). Germline V CDR1 and CDR2: KGHSH, LQKENI. Trimming removed 5 bases from V and 9 bases from J, with 11 bases in between. This CDR3 is built from 12 residues. DNA of the CDR3: TGTGCCAGCTCAACCGGACAACTTGAGCAGTTCTTC. Translated: CASSTGQLEQFF.

The genes are TRBV9 and TRBJ2-7; D is possibly TRBD2 (6 bases). CDR3 size: 13 residues. V gave up 2 bases and J gave up 0 bases, with 6 bases separating them. From germline, CDR1 is SGDLS and CDR2 YYNGEE. In DNA form, the CDR3 reads TGTGCCAGCAGCGTCGGGAGCTCCTACGAGCAGTACTTC. Encoded protein: CASSVGSSYEQYF. Variable domain in full (rest from reference TRBV9 and TRBJ2-7): DSGVTQTPKHLITATGQRVTLRCSPRSGDLSVYWYQQSLDQGLQFLIQYYNGEERAKGNILERFSAQQFPDLHSELNLSSLELGDSALYFCASSVGSSYEQYFGPGTRLTVT.

The genes are TRBV19 and TRBJ2-7; weak D call: TRBD2 (6 bases). This CDR3 comprises 13 residues. CDR1 is LNHDA and CDR2 is SQIVND in the germline V gene (reference sequence). V shed 6 bases and J shed 7 bases, with 16 bases lying between them. The CDR3 DNA reads TGTGCCAGTAGCCAGGAGGGAATAAGGGAGCAGTACTTC. As protein: CASSQEGIREQYF.

The V and J genes are TRBV2 and TRBJ2-3; D perhaps matches TRBD1 (5 bases). With 7 bases removed from V and 3 bases from J, the gap between germline ends came to 14 bases. CDR1 is SNHLY, CDR2 FYNNEI, per germline. This CDR3 has 14 residues. The CDR3 here is CASTKDRMTDTQYF. The CDR3, as DNA: TGTGCCAGCACGAAAGACAGAATGACAGATACGCAGTATTTT.

J is TRBJ1-5 and V is TRBV5-6; 8 bases match TRBD1. The J segment lost 9 bases and the V segment lost 4 bases, leaving 12 bases of the junction unmatched. Germline CDR1 and CDR2: SGHDT and YYEEEE. This CDR3 is built from 15 residues. In DNA form, the CDR3 reads TGTGCCAGCAGCCCCCACCCGACAGGGGATTCGCCCCAGCATTTT. Its protein is CASSPHPTGDSPQHF.

J is TRBJ2-5 and V is TRBV7-2; TRBD2 matches 7 bases. Trimming cost V 5 bases and J 3 bases; bases outside gene matches: 3. In germline, CDR1 is SGHTA, CDR2 FQGNSA. There are 13 residues in the CDR3. For the CDR3, the DNA is TGTGCCAGCAGCCGTGGGGGGGAAGAGACCCAGTACTTC. Translated, it gives CASSRGGEETQYF.

The gene calls are TRBV5-1 and TRBJ2-1; D is possibly TRBD2 (5 bases). The V end lost 1 base, the J end lost 7 bases, and 9 bases lay between the germline ends. Germline CDR1 SGHRS, CDR2 YFSETQ. The length of the CDR3 is 13 residues. The CDR3 is CASSLWERNEQFF. DNA for the CDR3: TGCGCCAGCAGCTTGTGGGAGAGGAATGAGCAGTTCTTC.

The chain recombines TRBV30 with TRBJ1-1; D is perhaps TRBD1 (5 bases). Germline assignment: CDR1 GTSNPN and CDR2 SVGIG (reference sequence). V lost 1 base and J lost 3, with 15 bases in between. The CDR3 loop spans 15 amino acids. Here the CDR3 reads CAWSDQGGPYTEAFF. CDR3 DNA sequence: TGTGCCTGGAGTGACCAGGGTGGCCCCTACACTGAAGCTTTCTTT. Together with reference TRBV30 and TRBJ1-1, the CDR3 gives the full variable domain: SQTIHQWPATLVQPVGSPLSLECTVEGTSNPNLYWYRQAAGRGLQLLFYSVGIGQISSEVPQNLSASRPQDRQFILSSKKLLLSDSGFYLCAWSDQGGPYTEAFFGQGTRLTVV.

This clone was seen a handful of times. CDR3: CASSRERETQYF. In nucleotides, the CDR3 is TGTGCCAGCTCCCGAGAGAGGGAGACCCAGTACTTC. The chain combines TRBV18 with TRBJ2-5; D is unclear. This CDR3 region has 12 residues. CDR1 is KGHSH and CDR2 is LQKENI in the germline V gene. Deletions cut 6 bases from V and 5 bases from J, with 10 bases between.

To note about this clone: Other DNA sequences of this sample code for an identical CDR3. The chain joins TRBV7-2 to TRBJ1-4; D gene ambiguous. The CDR3 contains 14 residues. Germline CDR1 SGHTA, CDR2 FQGNSA. V gave up 1 base and J gave up 5 bases, with 8 bases separating them. The CDR3 nucleotides are TGTGCCAGCAGCTTAGGGGGAGGGAATGAAAAACTGTTTTTT. Residues: CASSLGGGNEKLFF. Full variable domain (rest looked up from reference TRBV7-2 and TRBJ1-4): GAGVSQSPSNKVTEKGKDVELRCDPISGHTALYWYRQSLGQGLEFLIYFQGNSAPDKSGLPSDRFSAERTGGSVSTLTIQRTQQEDSAVYLCASSLGGGNEKLFFGSGTQLSVL.

This clone was counted only a few times. The V and J genes are TRBV15 and TRBJ2-4; D gene unclear. V lost 4 bases and J 5 bases, leaving 6 bases between the germline ends. CDR3 length equals 12 residues. CDR1 LNHNV and CDR2 YYDKDF come from the germline V gene (reference sequence). The CDR3 protein is CATSTPQNIQYF. DNA of the CDR3: TGTGCCACCAGCACCCCTCAAAACATTCAGTACTTC.

The chain combines TRBV5-4 with TRBJ1-1; 9 nucleotides align to TRBD1. From germline, CDR1 is SGHNT and CDR2 YYREEE (reference sequence). The CDR3 has 15 amino acids. The V segment lost 10 bases and the J segment 1 base; nucleotides outside the gene matches: 11. The CDR3 is CAFRQGGSENTEAFF. The CDR3 DNA reads TGTGCCTTCCGACAGGGGGGGAGTGAGAACACTGAAGCTTTCTTT.